What follows are 21 T cell receptor beta chains derived from one specimen sequenced in a study of blood T cell repertoires in COVID-19 (TCRdb year 2020). The library was prepared using the immunoSEQ multiplex PCR assay. TCRdb mirrors the immuneACCESS table, restricted to in-frame sequences. Some clones are absent from its copies; in checked studies, under half trace to an unresolved V gene, and the reason for the others is unknown. The sample records around 100,000 clones, over 70% of which are singletons. 15% of the sample rests with the top ten. The sequencing sample was made of peripheral blood. Receptors originate from a man aged 45 to 65 with acute or convalescent COVID-19.

This clone appeared once. V usage is TRBV7-9 and J usage is TRBJ2-7; 9 bases line up with TRBD1. J lost 0 bases, V lost 5 bases, and 14 bases had no gene match. This CDR3 spans 18 amino acids. The V gene's germline CDR1 is SEHNR and CDR2 FQNEAQ (reference sequence). The CDR3 protein is CASSAGTGSLKFSYEQYF. Written as DNA, the CDR3 is TGTGCCAGCAGCGCCGGGACAGGGTCACTTAAATTCTCCTACGAGCAGTACTTC.

This chain joins TRBV6-5 and TRBJ2-1; tentative D call: TRBD2 (5 bases). In germline, CDR1 is MNHEY, CDR2 SVGAGI. The CDR3 extends over 15 amino acids. V was clipped by 5 bases and J by 6 bases, with 17 bases between them. CDR3 in amino acids: CASSLGLLSGNEQFF. In nucleotides, the CDR3 is TGTGCCAGCAGTCTAGGACTCCTATCCGGCAATGAGCAGTTCTTC.

Only one count was recorded for this clone. J is TRBJ2-4 and V is TRBV19, with D perhaps matching TRBD2 (6 bases). V was pared by 2 bases and J by 1 base, with 6 bases between. Germline V gene data show CDR1 as LNHDA and CDR2 as SQIVND (reference sequence). CDR3 length: 14 amino acids. Here the CDR3 DNA reads TGTGCCAGTAGTATACGGGAGGCCAAAAACATTCAGTACTTC. Translating gives CASSIREAKNIQYF.

The chain uses TRBV7-9 and TRBJ2-2; 7 bases match TRBD1. CDR3 length: 17 residues. V trimming: 5 bases; J trimming: 3 bases; junction bases outside the gene matches: 12. Germline CDR1 SEHNR, CDR2 FQNEAQ (reference sequence). CDR3 sequence reads: CASSPWTGPMDTGELFF. The CDR3 bases are TGTGCCAGCAGCCCCTGGACAGGACCTATGGACACCGGGGAGCTGTTTTTT.

This clone is medium-sized by share. The chain joins TRBV19 to TRBJ2-5, with TRBD2 matching 10 bases. The germline V gene has CDR1 LNHDA and CDR2 SQIVND (reference sequence). The CDR3 contains 13 residues. With V trimmed by 10 bases and J by 2 bases, 4 bases remained unmatched. CDR3 coding DNA: TGTGCCACGGGGACTAGCGTTCAAGAGACCCAGTACTTC. Protein product: CATGTSVQETQYF.

This rearrangement joins TRBV7-8 to TRBJ1-6; 8 nucleotides agree with TRBD1. Trimming at V came to 4 bases and at J to 11 bases, leaving 4 bases not matched to a gene. The germline CDR1 and CDR2 sequences are SGHVS and FQNEAQ. The CDR3 is made up of 13 amino acids. CDR3: CASSYTGGAPLHF. The DNA for the CDR3 is TGTGCCAGCAGCTACACAGGGGGAGCACCCCTCCACTTT.

The chain combines TRBV6-5 with TRBJ2-1, with 9 bases identical to TRBD2. The length of the CDR3 is 14 residues. J was trimmed by 8 bases and V by 8 bases; bases with no gene match: 10. Per the germline V gene, CDR1 is MNHEY and CDR2 is SVGAGI. This CDR3 is CASRPGTSKYEQFF. The CDR3 region has the DNA TGTGCCAGCCGGCCCGGGACTAGCAAGTATGAGCAGTTCTTC.

The V and J genes are TRBV3-1 (or the pseudogene TRBV3-2) and TRBJ1-2; possible D gene TRBD1, 6 bases. Germline CDR1 reads LGHDT; CDR2 reads YNNKEL (reference sequence). Trimming removed 4 bases from V and 8 bases from J, with 20 bases in between. The CDR3 consists of 15 residues. CDR3 protein: CASSRNARGAQGYTF. CDR3 nucleotides: TGTGCCAGCAGCCGGAATGCGCGGGGGGCGCAGGGCTACACCTTC.

The chain couples TRBV19 to TRBJ2-7; tentative D call: TRBD1 (7 bases). The V gene's germline CDR1 is LNHDA and CDR2 SQIVND (reference sequence). The CDR3 totals 15 residues. V lost 5 bases to trimming and J lost 4 bases, with 18 bases between them. CDR3 loop: CASSRPGAGGYEQYF. Written as DNA, the CDR3 is TGTGCCAGTAGTCGTCCGGGGGCAGGGGGATACGAGCAGTACTTC.

This sequence joins TRBV10-1 and TRBJ2-7; D remains ambiguous. This CDR3 region has 14 residues. The V end was cut by 2 bases, the J end by 0 bases, with 8 bases between. The germline V gene encodes CDR1 WNHNN and CDR2 SYGVQD (reference sequence). CDR3 region: CASSESGRSYEQYF. The CDR3 DNA reads TGCGCCAGCAGTGAGAGTGGGCGCTCCTACGAGCAGTACTTC.

The rearrangement links TRBV28 to TRBJ2-7; TRBD1 matches at 10 bases. Germline-derived CDR1 and CDR2 are MDHEN and SYDVKM. The CDR3 is 15 amino acids. The V and J ends lost 6 bases and 3 bases, in that order; junction bases with no gene match: 8. CDR3 bases: TGTGCCAGCAGCTCACCGAGGACAGGGGGCTACGAGCAGTACTTC. It encodes CASSSPRTGGYEQYF.

This sequence joins TRBV19 and TRBJ1-1; 10 bases match TRBD1. V dropped 6 bases and J dropped 5; count of bases not matched to a gene: 15. Germline V gene data show CDR1 as LNHDA and CDR2 as SQIVND (reference sequence). The CDR3 is made up of 17 amino acids. The CDR3 protein is CASRTPPGTGEGTEAFF. Here the CDR3 DNA reads TGTGCCAGTAGGACTCCCCCCGGGACAGGGGAGGGTACTGAAGCTTTCTTT.

The gene calls are TRBV7-9 and TRBJ2-1; possibly TRBD2 for D (6 bases). The length of the CDR3 is 14 residues. The germline V gene has CDR1 SEHNR and CDR2 FQNEAQ (reference sequence). The V end was cut by 4 bases, the J end by 7 bases, with 14 bases between. The CDR3, as DNA: TGTGCCAGCAGCTCCGATGGGGCGGGGAATGAGCAGTTCTTC. Translation gives CASSSDGAGNEQFF.

A few counts support this clone. J is TRBJ2-1 and V is TRBV24-1; D might be TRBD1 (6 bases). Germline assignment: CDR1 KGHDR and CDR2 SFDVKD. CDR3 length equals 13 residues. Trimming removed 6 bases at V and 8 bases at J, with 13 bases between. This chain's CDR3 is CATSSGVWDEQFF. The CDR3 nucleotides are TGTGCCACCAGTTCAGGGGTCTGGGATGAGCAGTTCTTC.

The V and J genes are TRBV19 and TRBJ2-1; 10 bases are a match to TRBD1. This CDR3 comprises 14 residues. Germline assignment: CDR1 LNHDA and CDR2 SQIVND (reference sequence). V shed 5 bases, J shed 9 bases, and the junction held 7 bases outside the gene matches. In nucleotides, the CDR3 is TGTGCCAGTAGTTACCGGGACAGGGGACTTGAGCAGTTCTTC. It translates to CASSYRDRGLEQFF.

CDR3 sequence (DNA): TGCGCCAGCAGCTTGGCCGGGGGGGCGATATGGAATGAGCAGTTCTTC. The encoded protein is CASSLAGGAIWNEQFF. The rearrangement joins TRBV5-1 to TRBJ2-1; 8 bases agree with TRBD2. V lost 0 bases to trimming and J lost 7 bases; unmatched junction nucleotides: 9. Germline V gene sequence: CDR1 SGHRS, CDR2 YFSETQ. The CDR3 length is 16 residues.

As regards this clone: The same CDR3 arises from other DNA sequences in this sample as well. This chain uses TRBV5-1 with TRBJ1-4; TRBD1 aligns across 7 bases. The trim removed 0 bases at V and 8 bases at J, leaving 4 bases unmatched. The CDR3 consists of 14 residues. The germline V gene encodes CDR1 SGHRS and CDR2 YFSETQ. The CDR3 here is CASSLGQGGEKLFF. Written as DNA, the CDR3 is TGCGCCAGCAGCTTGGGACAGGGAGGAGAAAAACTGTTTTTT. Full variable domain (outside the CDR3, taken from reference TRBV5-1 and TRBJ1-4): KAGVTQTPRYLIKTRGQQVTLSCSPISGHRSVSWYQQTPGQGLQFLFEYFSETQRNKGNFPGRFSGRQFSNSRSEMNVSTLELGDSALYLCASSLGQGGEKLFFGSGTQLSVL.

The chain combines TRBV7-2 with TRBJ2-5; 8 bases are shared with TRBD2. Germline CDR1 is SGHTA and CDR2 is FQGNSA. Trimming cost V 5 bases and J 4 bases; bases outside gene matches: 6. This CDR3 comprises 14 residues. The CDR3 nucleotides read TGTGCCAGCAGCAAGACTAGCGCGCGAGAGACCCAGTACTTC. It translates to CASSKTSARETQYF.

The chain combines TRBV7-3 with TRBJ1-4; tentatively, D is TRBD1 (5 bases). The CDR3 loop spans 16 amino acids. CDR1 and CDR2 from the germline V gene are SGHTA and FQGTGA. The V and J ends lost 2 bases and 4 bases respectively, with 14 bases between them. CDR3 sequence (DNA): TGTGCCAGCAGCTTAGGTCCTGGGGGGAGTAATGAAAAACTGTTTTTT. Protein sequence: CASSLGPGGSNEKLFF.

In the case of this clone: The junction does not match germline at one end; this may be a read error. The chain uses TRBV30 and TRBJ2-1, with D unresolved. Germline CDR1 is GTSNPN and CDR2 is SVGIG (reference sequence). The CDR3 covers 19 residues. CDR3 amino acids: CAWSVLLLLRVVSSNEQFF. The CDR3 DNA reads TGTGCCTGGAGTGTACTACTCCTCCTTCGCGTGGTGTCCTCCAATGAGCAGTTCTTC.

This chain links TRBV7-9 with TRBJ2-4; TRBD1 is a possible D gene (6 bases). V was cut by 3 bases and J by 1 base, with 10 bases left in between. The germline CDR1 and CDR2 sequences are SEHNR and FQNEAQ (reference sequence). The CDR3 contains 15 residues. CDR3 coding DNA: TGTGCCAGCAGCTTTTACAGGGATGCCAAAAACATTCAGTACTTC. Its protein product is CASSFYRDAKNIQYF.